This record covers a single T cell receptor (beta chain). Genomic DNA provided the template from which TCR beta VDJ and CDR3 profiles were obtained. In TCRdb, the reads were re-called with MiXCR into one record per CDR3 protein. The sample holds around 200,000 distinct CDR3 sequences, roughly 60% seen once. These data belong to a study of CD8+CD57+ T cells in acquired aplastic anemia. Germline V gene lookup returns CDR1 SEHNR and CDR2 FQNEAQ (reference sequence). Trimming cost V 5 bases and J 2 bases; bases outside gene matches: 3. The CDR3 totals 14 residues. CD8+CD57+ cell expansion had been shown by flow cytometry in patients chosen for sequencing.

The chain joins TRBV7-9 to TRBJ1-2, with TRBD1 matching 9 bases. Material: sorted CD4+, CD8+, or CD8+CD57+ T cells (not recorded which) from PBMCs. The clonotype originates from a human donor with aplastic anemia. CDR3 nucleotide sequence: TGTGCCAGCAGCCAAGGGACAGGGAACTATGGCTACACCTTC. Translating gives CASSQGTGNYGYTF.